This T cell receptor (beta chain) was retrieved from a study of shared clonotypes between healthy human individuals. Generated by immunoSEQ multiplex PCR, the TCRdb table keeps only in-frame clones and is missing some. The profile shows around 240,000 clones, 50% to 80% of them singletons. Unmatched junction bases numbered 21, after V lost 2 bases and J lost 7 bases. The CDR3 is 19 residues long. Germline V CDR1 and CDR2: SGHRS, YFSETQ. V usage is TRBV5-1 and J usage is TRBJ1-1; 9 bases line up with TRBD1. The receptor was isolated from a man aged 25 to 45 in good health. Input material: memory CD4+ T cells sorted from blood. This sample's subset: CD45RA-negative fraction. CDR3 amino acids: CASSFRPGQGSRTGLEAFF. The DNA for the CDR3 is TGCGCCAGCAGCTTCCGGCCGGGACAGGGTTCCCGAACGGGTCTTGAAGCTTTCTTT. Full variable domain (outside the CDR3, taken from reference TRBV5-1 and TRBJ1-1): KAGVTQTPRYLIKTRGQQVTLSCSPISGHRSVSWYQQTPGQGLQFLFEYFSETQRNKGNFPGRFSGRQFSNSRSEMNVSTLELGDSALYLCASSFRPGQGSRTGLEAFFGQGTRLTVV.